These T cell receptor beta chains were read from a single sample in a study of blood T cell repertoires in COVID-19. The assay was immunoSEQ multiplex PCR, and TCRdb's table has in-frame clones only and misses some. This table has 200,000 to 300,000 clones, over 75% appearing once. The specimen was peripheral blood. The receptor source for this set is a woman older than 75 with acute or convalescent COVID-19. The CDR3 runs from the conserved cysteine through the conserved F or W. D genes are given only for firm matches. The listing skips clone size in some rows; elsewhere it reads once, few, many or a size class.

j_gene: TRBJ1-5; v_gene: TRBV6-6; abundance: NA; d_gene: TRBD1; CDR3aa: CASSTTGISNQPQHF; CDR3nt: TGTGCCAGCAGTACGACAGGGATCAGCAATCAGCCCCAGCATTTT
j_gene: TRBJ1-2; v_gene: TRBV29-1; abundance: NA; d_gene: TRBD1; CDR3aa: CSAWAPQGADGYTF; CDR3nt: TGCAGCGCCTGGGCCCCGCAGGGGGCCGATGGCTACACCTTC
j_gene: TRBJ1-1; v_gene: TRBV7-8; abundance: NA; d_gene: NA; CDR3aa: CASSLARRNTEAFF; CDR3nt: TGTGCCAGCAGCTTAGCTAGGAGGAACACTGAAGCTTTCTTT
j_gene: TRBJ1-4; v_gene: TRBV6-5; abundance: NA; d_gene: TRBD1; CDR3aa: CASSYSRDRVREKLFF; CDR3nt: TGTGCCAGCAGTTACTCAAGGGACAGAGTACGAGAAAAACTGTTTTTT
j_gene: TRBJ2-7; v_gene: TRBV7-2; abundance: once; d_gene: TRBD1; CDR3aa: CASSQGQGGRQYF; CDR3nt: TGTGCCAGCAGCCAAGGACAGGGGGGAAGGCAGTACTTC
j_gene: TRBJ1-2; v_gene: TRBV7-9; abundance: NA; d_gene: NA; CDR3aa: CASSLATGTNNYTF; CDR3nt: TGTGCCAGCAGCTTAGCCACCGGGACAAATAACTACACCTTC
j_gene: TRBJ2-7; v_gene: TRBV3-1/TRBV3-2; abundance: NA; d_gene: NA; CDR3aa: CASSLQGRGGAGEQYF; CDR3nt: TGTGCCAGCAGCCTCCAGGGGAGAGGGGGCGCGGGAGAGCAGTACTTC
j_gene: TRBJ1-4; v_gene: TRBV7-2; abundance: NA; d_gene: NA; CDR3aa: CASSLAAGGNEKLFF; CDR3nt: TGTGCCAGCAGCTTAGCGGCAGGTGGTAATGAAAAACTGTTTTTT
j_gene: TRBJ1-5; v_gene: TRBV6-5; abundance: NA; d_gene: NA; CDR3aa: CASSYSNSGQPQHF; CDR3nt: TGTGCCAGCAGTTACTCGAACAGTGGGCAGCCCCAGCATTTT
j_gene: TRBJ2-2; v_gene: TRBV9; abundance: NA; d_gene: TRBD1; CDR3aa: CASSVGQDITGELFF; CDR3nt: TGTGCCAGCAGCGTCGGACAGGATATAACCGGGGAGCTGTTTTTT
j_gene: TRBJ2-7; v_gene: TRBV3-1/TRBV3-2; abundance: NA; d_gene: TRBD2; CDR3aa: CASSLSGNNEQYF; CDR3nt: TGTGCCAGCAGCTTGAGCGGGAACAACGAGCAGTACTTC
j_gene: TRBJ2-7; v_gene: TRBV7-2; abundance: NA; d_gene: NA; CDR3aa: CASSLAGRGYEQYF; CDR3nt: TGTGCCAGCAGCTTAGCGGGTCGGGGTTACGAGCAGTACTTC
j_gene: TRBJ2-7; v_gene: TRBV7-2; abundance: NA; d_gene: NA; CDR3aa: CASSLWSLSDF; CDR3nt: TGTGCCAGCAGCCTGTGGTCTCTATCGGACTTC
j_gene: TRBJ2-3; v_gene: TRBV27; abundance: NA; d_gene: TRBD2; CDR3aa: CASSDASGRRDTQYF; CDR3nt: TGTGCCAGCAGTGACGCAAGCGGGAGACGAGATACGCAGTATTTT
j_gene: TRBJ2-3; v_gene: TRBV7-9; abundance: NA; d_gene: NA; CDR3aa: CASSSPKDSSTDTQYF; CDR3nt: TGTGCCAGCAGCTCCCCAAAGGACTCATCCACAGATACGCAGTATTTT
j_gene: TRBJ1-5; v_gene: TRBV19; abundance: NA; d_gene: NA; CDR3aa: CASAGGARGSNQPQHF; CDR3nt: TGTGCCAGTGCGGGGGGTGCGCGGGGAAGCAATCAGCCCCAGCATTTT
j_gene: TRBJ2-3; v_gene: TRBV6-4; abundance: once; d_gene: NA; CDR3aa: CASSDSYRTDTQYF; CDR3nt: TGTGCCAGCAGTGACTCGTACAGAACAGATACGCAGTATTTT
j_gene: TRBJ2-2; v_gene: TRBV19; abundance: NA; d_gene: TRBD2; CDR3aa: CASSIFAVQREGRRTGELFF; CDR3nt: TGTGCCAGTAGTATTTTCGCGGTACAGCGGGAGGGCCGAAGAACCGGGGAGCTGTTTTTT
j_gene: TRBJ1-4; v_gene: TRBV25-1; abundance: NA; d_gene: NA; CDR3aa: CASRPGGEEKLFF; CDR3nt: TGTGCCAGCAGGCCCGGGGGGGAGGAAAAACTGTTTTTT
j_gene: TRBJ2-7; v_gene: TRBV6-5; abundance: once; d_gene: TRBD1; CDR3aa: CASRPGQSLDEQYF; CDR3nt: TGTGCCAGCAGGCCGGGACAGAGCCTTGACGAGCAGTACTTC
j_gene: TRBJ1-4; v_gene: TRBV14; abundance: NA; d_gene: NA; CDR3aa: CASSQDGGHPATNEKLFF; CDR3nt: TGTGCCAGCAGCCAAGATGGCGGGCATCCCGCAACTAATGAAAAACTGTTTTTT
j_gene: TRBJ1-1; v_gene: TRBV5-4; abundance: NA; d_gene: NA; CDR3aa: CASSSPGRGTEAFF; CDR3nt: TGTGCCAGCAGCTCGCCTGGGAGGGGCACTGAAGCTTTCTTT
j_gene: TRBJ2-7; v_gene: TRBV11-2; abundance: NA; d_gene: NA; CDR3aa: CASSLELASYEQYF; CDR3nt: TGTGCCAGCAGCTTAGAGTTAGCTTCCTACGAGCAGTACTTC
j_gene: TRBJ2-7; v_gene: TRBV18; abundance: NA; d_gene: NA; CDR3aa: CASSPGRELEQYF; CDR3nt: TGTGCCAGCTCACCGGGCAGGGAACTCGAGCAGTACTTC
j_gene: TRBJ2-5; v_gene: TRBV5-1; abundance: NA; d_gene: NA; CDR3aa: CASSLRASAFQETQYF; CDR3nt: TGCGCCAGCAGCTTGAGGGCTAGCGCTTTCCAAGAGACCCAGTACTTC
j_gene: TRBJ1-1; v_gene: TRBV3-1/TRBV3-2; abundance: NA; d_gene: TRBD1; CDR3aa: CASSQKSRTGAFF; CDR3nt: TGTGCCAGCAGCCAAAAAAGTCGGACAGGGGCTTTCTTT
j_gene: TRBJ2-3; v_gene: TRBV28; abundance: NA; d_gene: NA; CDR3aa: CASSFLTRGTDTQYF; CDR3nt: TGTGCCAGCAGTTTTCTAACAAGGGGGACAGATACGCAGTATTTT
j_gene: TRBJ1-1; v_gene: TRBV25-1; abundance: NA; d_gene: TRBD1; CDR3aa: CASSDLGTGGTEAFF; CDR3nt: TGTGCCAGCAGTGATCTCGGGACAGGGGGAACTGAAGCTTTCTTT
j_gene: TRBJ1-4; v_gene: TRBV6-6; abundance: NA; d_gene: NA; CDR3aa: CASSYPGGSVNEKLFF; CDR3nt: TGTGCCAGCAGTTACCCCGGGGGATCGGTGAATGAAAAACTGTTTTTT
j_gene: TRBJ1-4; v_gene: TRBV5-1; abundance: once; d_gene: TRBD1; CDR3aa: CASSSGTGAFGNEKLFF; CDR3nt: TGCGCCAGCAGCTCTGGGACAGGGGCTTTCGGTAATGAAAAACTGTTTTTT
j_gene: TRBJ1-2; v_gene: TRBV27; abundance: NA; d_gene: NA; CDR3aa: CASRDSNYGYTF; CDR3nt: TGTGCCAGCAGGGACAGTAACTATGGCTACACCTTC
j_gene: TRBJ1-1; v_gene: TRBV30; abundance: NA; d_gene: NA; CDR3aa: CAWKGEVPNTEAFF; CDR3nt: TGTGCCTGGAAGGGGGAAGTACCGAACACTGAAGCTTTCTTT
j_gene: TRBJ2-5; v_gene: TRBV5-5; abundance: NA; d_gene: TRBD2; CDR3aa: CASSSGLAGATSWGETQYF; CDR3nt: TGTGCCAGCAGCTCGGGACTAGCGGGGGCAACATCATGGGGTGAGACCCAGTACTTC
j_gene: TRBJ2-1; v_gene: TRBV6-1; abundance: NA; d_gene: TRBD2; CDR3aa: CASSESVSGSLDEQFF; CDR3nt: TGTGCCAGCAGTGAAAGTGTAAGCGGGAGCTTGGATGAGCAGTTCTTC
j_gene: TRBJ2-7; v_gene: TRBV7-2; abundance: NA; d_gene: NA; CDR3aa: CASSRRLFYEQYF; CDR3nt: TGTGCCAGCAGCCGGCGACTCTTCTACGAGCAGTACTTC
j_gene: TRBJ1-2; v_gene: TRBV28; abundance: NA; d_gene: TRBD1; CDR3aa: CASRPLRQGNYGYTF; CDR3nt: TGTGCCAGCAGGCCTCTACGACAGGGCAACTATGGCTACACCTTC
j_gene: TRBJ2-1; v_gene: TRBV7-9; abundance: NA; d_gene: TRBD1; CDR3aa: CASSFTGDNEQFF; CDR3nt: TGTGCCAGCAGCTTCACAGGGGACAATGAGCAGTTCTTC
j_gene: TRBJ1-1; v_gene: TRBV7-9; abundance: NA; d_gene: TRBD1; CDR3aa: CASSTGDRGNTEAFF; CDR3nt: TGTGCCAGCAGCACCGGGGACAGGGGGAACACTGAAGCTTTCTTT
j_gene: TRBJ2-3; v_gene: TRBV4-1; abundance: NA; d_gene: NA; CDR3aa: CASSQGAGYATDTQYF; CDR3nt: TGCGCCAGCAGCCAAGGGGCAGGGTATGCCACAGATACGCAGTATTTT
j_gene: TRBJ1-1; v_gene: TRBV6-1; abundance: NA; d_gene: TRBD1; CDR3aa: CASSEDRGDTEAFF; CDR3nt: TGTGCCAGCAGTGAAGACAGGGGGGACACTGAAGCTTTCTTT
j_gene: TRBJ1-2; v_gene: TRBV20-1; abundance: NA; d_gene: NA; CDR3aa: CSASGQLYGYTF; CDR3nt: TGCAGTGCTAGTGGCCAGTTATATGGCTACACCTTC
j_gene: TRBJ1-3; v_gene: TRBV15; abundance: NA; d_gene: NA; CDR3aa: CATSRGGGGNTIYF; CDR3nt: TGTGCCACCAGCAGAGGGGGAGGAGGGAACACCATATATTTT